This section outlines one T cell receptor beta chain sequence together with its context. In its sample, this clonotype was seen many times. Its binding antigen is unknown. No much larger clone is present one base from it, and per-base qualities are unavailable. The data are from a study of Graves' ophthalmopathy and Graves' hyperthyroidism (dated by TCRdb to the late 2010s). Context from the whole study: Peripheral blood was collected at initial diagnosis, before any treatment. To explore V-J signatures that distinguish ophthalmopathy from hyperthyroidism, a discovery set of around 100 patients was enrolled, made up of about 40 with ophthalmopathy and 55 to 65 with stable hyperthyroidism. After sampling, hyperthyroidism patients received methimazole starting at 30 mg daily, and ophthalmopathy patients received high-dose intravenous methylprednisolone. In total, some 130 blood samples were TCR-sequenced: 43 ophthalmopathy, over 70 hyperthyroidism and roughly 17 hyperthyroidism-to-ophthalmopathy patients. In five to seven hyperthyroidism patients, T-cell repertoires of thyroid tissue and blood were compared. For training and testing, the 100 or so patients in the discovery cohort were randomly divided in a 7:3 ratio. An independent validation cohort was composed of some 19 hyperthyroidism patients and about 17 patients who later progressed from hyperthyroidism to ophthalmopathy. The study used signatures of the TCR beta repertoire to tell Graves' ophthalmopathy apart from Graves' hyperthyroidism and to predict which patients would progress to ophthalmopathy.

What the research found in general, with its limitations: No statistical method was used to set the sample size in advance, and the investigators knew which group each participant was assigned to. The 13-signature model separated ophthalmopathy from stable hyperthyroidism with about 86% sensitivity and about 84% specificity in cross-validation, and 80%/75% in the test set. In validation, the model predicted ophthalmopathy progression with about 71% sensitivity and 72.22% specificity; some 13 predicted patients were CT-confirmed with GO in a median of about 6.2 months. Most of the expanded thyroid clonotypes with a frequency above 0.001 were also detected in blood, and it was suggested that the thyroid immune response may be reflected by blood repertoires.

For repertoire sequencing, TCR beta CDR3 regions were amplified from RNA transcripts. The first round was an RT-PCR using HTBI primers with the Qiagen OneStep RT-PCR kit, and this first round was followed by a second-round multiplex PCR, then size selection and purification. Libraries were sequenced on an Illumina HiSeq2000 using paired-end 100 bp reads. As for how the authors treated the data: SOAPnuke was used for read processing, and reads with adapters, uncalled bases, a mean Phred below 15, or no exact constant-primer or identifier match were discarded. High-quality paired reads were merged with COPE v1.2.5. Unique nucleotide sequences were defined as clonotypes and aligned to IMGT TRB V, D and J references using MiTCR v1.1. Analysis was restricted to V-J combinations with a frequency above 0.0001, which covered 98% to 99.2% of repertoires. A TCR clonal expansion and chaos score per V-J combination was defined as the ratio of F50 clonal expansion to chaos observed in the TCRdist matrix. Features were reduced by Welch's t-statistics and random forest to approximately 12 V-J combinations, which fed a naive Bayes classifier. Thyroid-blood repertoire similarity was quantified with the Morisita-Horn index. Using fastp at Q25 and MiXCR, TCRdb reprocessed the public reads and kept productive beta chains. Rows matching on CDR3 protein sequence are summarized as one entry with the most common DNA and genes. These V and J calls are TCRdb output, not the study's own analysis. This sample holds approximately 480,000 distinct CDR3 sequences; under 15% were observed only once. 9.8% of the sample rests with the top ten.

The ophthalmopathy patients had moderately to severely active disease, with a Clinical Activity Score of 3 or higher, a NOSPECS grade of 4 or higher, and a disease duration of less than 3 months. Anyone with other autoimmune diseases, uncontrolled infections, pregnancy or lactation was excluded from the study. Diagnosis was based on clinical symptoms, serum thyroxine, TRAb, thyroid ultrasound and orbital computed tomography. Ficoll-Paque density gradient centrifugation was used to isolate PBMCs from 8.5 to 10 ml of fresh peripheral blood. Trizol reagent was used to extract the total RNA, and its quality was then checked on an Agilent 2100 Bioanalyzer. The CDR3 holds 16 amino acids from the cysteine to the phenylalanine. The sequence is cut down to CDR3 DNA, 48 bases in frame from base 1. V drops 5 bases and J drops 6 bases, leaving 19 bases in between. The germline V gene provides CDR1 MNHNS and CDR2 SASEGT.

The TCR was taken from a woman aged 25 to 39 with Graves' ophthalmopathy. Donor details come from another sample of the same person, matched by shared clones. The sequencing input was blood. Rearrangement joined TRBV6-1 to TRBJ2-2; matching of 7 bases hints at TRBD2 as the D gene. The nucleotide sequence is TGTGCCAGCAGTAAAGGGGGGGACGTACGAGCCGGGGAGCTGTTTTTT. This gives the protein CASSKGGDVRAGELFF.